What follows are 28 T cell receptor beta chains derived from one specimen sequenced in a study of T cell changes during pregnancy in multiple sclerosis. TCRdb keeps only in-frame clones here, not all; method: immunoSEQ multiplex PCR. The table lists some 64,000 clones, about 92% of them singletons. Sequences were derived from peripheral blood, sampled in the first trimester of pregnancy. The receptors here all came from a female donor with multiple sclerosis, enrolled in a pregnancy study.

The CDR3 spells CASSSGRVSGEKLFF. DNA for the CDR3: TGTGCCAGCAGCTCGGGGAGGGTCAGTGGGGAAAAACTGTTTTTT. This chain joins TRBV5-6 and TRBJ1-4; no clear D gene. Germline lookup yields CDR1 SGHDT and CDR2 YYEEEE. This CDR3 is built from 15 residues. The V end lost 3 bases, the J end lost 8 bases, and 17 bases lay between the germline ends.

V usage is TRBV6-5 and J usage is TRBJ2-5, with 7 bases lining up with TRBD2. V was clipped by 6 bases and J by 4 bases; unmatched bases: 8. This CDR3 is built from 14 residues. The germline V gene encodes CDR1 MNHEY and CDR2 SVGAGI. The DNA of the CDR3 is TGTGCCAGCAGACGACAGAGCGGGGTAGAGACCCAGTACTTC. Residues: CASRRQSGVETQYF.

The V and J genes are TRBV15 and TRBJ2-3; TRBD2 is a possible D gene (5 bases). Germline V gene lookup returns CDR1 LNHNV and CDR2 YYDKDF (reference sequence). V was clipped by 5 bases and J by 4 bases, with 13 bases between them. CDR3 size: 14 residues. CDR3: CATSGGKEADTQYF. The CDR3 DNA is TGTGCCACCAGCGGAGGAAAGGAGGCAGATACGCAGTATTTT.

The gene calls are TRBV7-2 and TRBJ1-5; 8 nucleotides line up with TRBD1. There are 17 residues in the CDR3. From germline, CDR1 is SGHTA and CDR2 FQGNSA. V was pared by 1 base and J by 4 bases, with 9 bases of the junction left unmatched. CDR3: CASSLEAGRGLNQPQHF. The CDR3 bases are TGTGCCAGCAGCTTAGAAGCAGGCAGGGGGCTGAATCAGCCCCAGCATTTT.

The chain couples TRBV6-1 to TRBJ2-7, with 9 bases aligning to TRBD2. V trimming: 1 base; J trimming: 0 bases; junction bases outside the gene matches: 4. The CDR3 runs 16 residues. Germline V gene lookup returns CDR1 MNHNS and CDR2 SASEGT. The CDR3: CASSEGLADYSYEQYF. CDR3 sequence (DNA): TGTGCCAGCAGTGAAGGACTAGCGGATTACTCCTACGAGCAGTACTTC.

The J gene is TRBJ2-3, the V gene TRBV9; 11 positions agree with TRBD2. This CDR3 spans 15 amino acids. The V gene's germline CDR1 is SGDLS and CDR2 YYNGEE. Germline trimming cut 3 bases from V and 5 bases from J; bases unmatched to any gene: 5. CDR3 nucleotide sequence: TGTGCCAGCAGCGGCGGGACTAGCGGTAGAGATACGCAGTATTTT. Amino acids: CASSGGTSGRDTQYF.

This chain joins TRBV28 and TRBJ2-2; D is possibly TRBD1 (6 bases). Trimming took off 1 base at V and 3 bases at J, with 9 bases between the two ends. Per the germline V gene, CDR1 is MDHEN and CDR2 is SYDVKM. This CDR3 region has 15 residues. This CDR3 is CASSLFTGYTGELFF. As DNA, the CDR3 is TGTGCCAGCAGTTTATTTACAGGGTACACCGGGGAGCTGTTTTTT.

The chain uses TRBV2 and TRBJ1-2, with D maybe TRBD1 (6 bases). Germline V gives CDR1 SNHLY, CDR2 FYNNEI. The CDR3 sequence is 14 residues long. Trimming shortened V by 2 bases and J by 1 base, and 8 bases separated the two germline ends. CDR3 protein: CASSETGSNYGYTF. For the CDR3, the DNA is TGTGCCAGCAGTGAAACAGGGAGTAACTATGGCTACACCTTC.

The V call is TRBV15, the J call TRBJ2-1, with 7 bases matching TRBD1. The CDR3 extends over 15 amino acids. V lost 0 bases and J lost 10; bases outside the gene matches: 9. CDR1 and CDR2 (germline): LNHNV, YYDKDF (reference sequence). The chain's CDR3 is CATSREGRQGLEQFF. DNA of the CDR3: TGTGCCACCAGCAGAGAAGGCCGACAGGGATTAGAGCAGTTCTTC.

The genes are TRBV7-2 and TRBJ1-2, with 7 bases that match TRBD1. CDR3 length: 16 residues. Germline V lookup: CDR1 SGHTA, CDR2 FQGNSA. Unmatched junction bases numbered 14, after V lost 4 bases and J lost 6 bases. The CDR3 reads CASSSRRQGSVDGYTF. In nucleotides, the CDR3 is TGTGCCAGCAGCTCTAGACGACAGGGAAGTGTCGATGGCTACACCTTC. Full variable domain (rest looked up from reference TRBV7-2 and TRBJ1-2): GAGVSQSPSNKVTEKGKDVELRCDPISGHTALYWYRQSLGQGLEFLIYFQGNSAPDKSGLPSDRFSAERTGGSVSTLTIQRTQQEDSAVYLCASSSRRQGSVDGYTFGSGTRLTVV.

The CDR3, as DNA: TGTGCCAGCAGCCAAATGGGACAGGGGGCTTACGAGCAGTACTTC. This codes for CASSQMGQGAYEQYF. V and J are TRBV4-2 and TRBJ2-7; 12 bases match TRBD1. V lost 2 bases, J lost 4 bases, and 3 bases stayed unmatched. This CDR3 region has 15 residues. CDR1 is LGHNA, CDR2 YNFKEQ, per germline.

The CDR3 sequence is CASSPPSRDTQYF. The CDR3 DNA follows: TGTGCCAGCAGTCCCCCGTCCAGAGATACGCAGTATTTT. The genes are TRBV28 and TRBJ2-3; D not resolved. The V end was cut by 5 bases, the J end by 5 bases, with 11 bases between. Germline values: CDR1 MDHEN, CDR2 SYDVKM. The CDR3 contains 13 residues.

This chain uses TRBV6-5 with TRBJ2-2; possibly TRBD2 for D (5 bases). CDR3 length equals 13 residues. V was clipped by 6 bases and J by 2 bases, with 7 bases between them. Germline V CDR1 and CDR2: MNHEY, SVGAGI. Here the CDR3 reads CASRRDNTGELFF. For the CDR3, the DNA is TGTGCCAGCAGGAGGGATAACACCGGGGAGCTGTTTTTT.

The V gene is TRBV28, the J gene TRBJ2-7; 10 nucleotides match TRBD2. The CDR3 covers 20 residues. Trimming cost V 5 bases and J 2 bases; bases outside gene matches: 21. Germline V CDR1 and CDR2: MDHEN, SYDVKM. CDR3 DNA: TGTGCCAGCAGTCCAATGAACCTACAACTAGCGGGAACCCCGACCTACGAGCAGTACTTC. Translation: CASSPMNLQLAGTPTYEQYF.

The rearrangement links TRBV11-2 to TRBJ2-7; TRBD1 aligns across 7 bases. V shed 5 bases, J shed 0 bases, and the junction held 7 bases outside the gene matches. Germline V gene data show CDR1 as SGHAT and CDR2 as FQNNGV. The CDR3 spans 15 residues. The CDR3 sequence: CASSQGQASSYEQYF. In DNA, the CDR3 is TGTGCCAGCAGCCAAGGACAGGCGAGCTCCTACGAGCAGTACTTC.

As DNA, the CDR3 is TGTGCCAGCAGCCCTCCGCCGGGTCTACCCAATGAGCAGTTCTTC. Its translation: CASSPPPGLPNEQFF. The chain couples TRBV9 to TRBJ2-1; D is unresolved. The CDR3 covers 15 residues. CDR1 SGDLS and CDR2 YYNGEE come from the germline V gene. With 4 bases removed from V and 6 bases from J, the gap between germline ends came to 17 bases.

The V call is TRBV23-1, the J call TRBJ2-4; a possible D gene is TRBD2 (6 bases). TRBV23-1 is marked as an open reading frame, function uncertain. There are 13 residues in the CDR3. V lost 7 bases and J lost 15, with 22 bases in between. CDR3 in amino acids: CASTPAFRDSGYF. CDR3 bases: TGCGCCAGCACCCCGGCGTTTCGGGACTCTGGGTACTTC.

The chain recombines TRBV28 with TRBJ2-6; TRBD2 might be the D (5 bases). CDR1 is MDHEN, CDR2 SYDVKM, per germline. V was clipped by 3 bases and J by 2 bases, with 5 bases between them. The CDR3 runs 14 residues. The CDR3 region has the DNA TGTGCCAGCAGTTTGGAGGCTGGGGCCAACGTCCTGACTTTC. It encodes CASSLEAGANVLTF.

V gene TRBV5-4 combines with J gene TRBJ2-2, with TRBD2 matching 9 bases. V lost 2 bases, J lost 5 bases, and 10 bases stayed unmatched. Germline CDR1 and CDR2: SGHNT and YYREEE (reference sequence). This CDR3 contains 17 residues. The CDR3 DNA sequence: TGTGCCAGCAGCTTAGAACCCGCGGGAGGGAGGACCGGGGAGCTGTTTTTT. Its protein is CASSLEPAGGRTGELFF.

With regard to this clone: This sample includes further DNA sequences coding for the same CDR3. The V call is TRBV9, the J call TRBJ2-1, with 8 bases that match TRBD2. Trimming at V came to 2 bases and at J to 2 bases, leaving 3 bases not matched to a gene. Germline V gives CDR1 SGDLS, CDR2 YYNGEE. The CDR3 contains 15 residues. The CDR3 DNA reads as TGTGCCAGCAGCGTCCTAGCGGGCACCTACAATGAGCAGTTCTTC. Protein product: CASSVLAGTYNEQFF. The full variable domain, its missing parts supplied by reference TRBV9 and TRBJ2-1, is DSGVTQTPKHLITATGQRVTLRCSPRSGDLSVYWYQQSLDQGLQFLIQYYNGEERAKGNILERFSAQQFPDLHSELNLSSLELGDSALYFCASSVLAGTYNEQFFGPGTRLTVL.

This chain connects TRBV15 to TRBJ1-1, with TRBD1 matching over 9 bases. The V segment lost 2 bases and the J segment 4 bases; nucleotides outside the gene matches: 5. CDR3 length equals 15 residues. Germline V CDR1 and CDR2: LNHNV, YYDKDF (reference sequence). For the CDR3, the DNA is TGTGCCACCAGCAGACCTTCGACAGGGGGCACTGAAGCTTTCTTT. Amino acids: CATSRPSTGGTEAFF.

V usage is TRBV9 and J usage is TRBJ2-5, with D perhaps TRBD2 (6 bases). The germline V gene has CDR1 SGDLS and CDR2 YYNGEE. This CDR3 has 15 residues. Trimming pared 3 bases from V and 2 bases from J, leaving 14 bases between. The chain's CDR3 is CASSEWGVQQETQYF. The CDR3 coding sequence is TGTGCCAGCAGCGAGTGGGGGGTTCAACAAGAGACCCAGTACTTC.

The CDR3 loop reads CASSAYWEAKNIQYF. Here the CDR3 DNA reads TGTGCCAGCAGTGCCTATTGGGAGGCCAAAAACATTCAGTACTTC. The chain couples TRBV2 to TRBJ2-4; a possible D gene is TRBD2 (5 bases). Germline CDR1 reads SNHLY; CDR2 reads FYNNEI. Trimming pared 4 bases from V and 1 base from J, leaving 11 bases between. CDR3 size: 15 residues.

V usage is TRBV10-3 and J usage is TRBJ1-5; the D gene is possibly TRBD1 (5 bases). The CDR3 sequence is 15 residues long. From germline, CDR1 is ENHRY and CDR2 SYGVKD. V lost 7 bases, J lost 3 bases, and 16 bases lay in between. The CDR3 spells CAIKEGNVDNQPQHF. For the CDR3, the DNA is TGTGCCATCAAGGAGGGGAATGTTGACAATCAGCCCCAGCATTTT.

The gene calls are TRBV2 and TRBJ1-4; no clear D. CDR1 and CDR2 (germline): SNHLY, FYNNEI. There are 18 residues in the CDR3. Trimming shortened V by 2 bases and J by 0 bases, and 16 bases separated the two germline ends. CDR3 bases: TGTGCCAGCAGTGAACAGGAGGGTGGTGGGGCAACTAATGAAAAACTGTTTTTT. Its translation is CASSEQEGGGATNEKLFF.

This clone was seen once. The chain has TRBV18 and TRBJ2-5; 7 bases are a match to TRBD1. The germline V gene has CDR1 KGHSH and CDR2 LQKENI. CDR3 size: 14 residues. J was trimmed by 3 bases and V by 3 bases; bases with no gene match: 4. This chain's CDR3 is CASSPFTGEETQYF. The DNA for the CDR3 is TGTGCCAGCTCACCCTTTACAGGGGAAGAGACCCAGTACTTC.

The genes are TRBV2 and TRBJ2-2, with TRBD1 as a possible D gene (5 bases). There are 15 residues in the CDR3. Germline values: CDR1 SNHLY, CDR2 FYNNEI. V was cut by 5 bases and J by 5 bases, with 15 bases left in between. CDR3 sequence (DNA): TGTGCCAGCAGTAGAGACAGCCCCCGGACCGGGGAGCTGTTTTTT. It codes for CASSRDSPRTGELFF.

Comments on this clone: Germline is not matched at one junction end, which may reflect a read error. CDR3 nucleotides: TGTGCCAGCAGCTGGAGTGACAGTAGGTACGAGCAGTGCTTC. The encoded protein is CASSWSDSRYEQCF. The chain couples TRBV7-2 to TRBJ2-7; possible D gene TRBD1, 5 bases. The CDR3 consists of 14 residues. Germline CDR1 reads SGHTA; CDR2 reads FQGNSA.